This T cell receptor (beta chain) was identified during a study of cytomegalovirus exposure and HLA in healthy donors (dated by TCRdb to the late 2010s). Background on the whole study: In an earlier analysis of about 560 of the donors, 276 Gb of sequence data and 117 million unique TCR beta sequences from about 180 million T cells were reported. Genome-wide SNP genotypes for about 60% of the 666 donors were used in a later genetic analysis, which treated that subset as a discovery cohort. Because of strong linkage in the cohort, five DR-DQ haplotypes were treated as single units for association and clustering. The T cell repertoires of 666 subjects were profiled by immunosequencing and related to cytomegalovirus serostatus. Both class I and class II loci were covered by HLA typing, at four-digit resolution. An early release that covered roughly 600 HLA-typed donors contained around 330 gigabases of sequencing data and around 85 million unique TCR sequences. The genetic ancestry cluster associated with self-reported Caucasian donors included roughly four fifths of the 398 genotyped donors. All discovery cohort repertoires had been generated on a single sequencing platform. Typing coverage varied by locus: roughly 629-640 donors for A, B, C, DRB1 and DQB1; roughly 500 for DQA1; around 610 for DPA1; some 470 for DPB1. Rather than drawing on any new phenotypic data, the later analysis identified candidate immune exposures from TCR beta sequences and the way those sequences occurred across donors. A separate validation cohort of more than 100 different subjects was used in addition to the roughly 620-subject first cohort. To predict cytomegalovirus infection status, the study brought together high-throughput TCR immunosequencing, statistical association of individual TCRs with disease status, and machine learning. A later analysis re-examined previously published TCR beta repertoires from more than 600 donors and added high-resolution HLA genotyping to investigate patterns of TCR occurrence. The study aimed to test whether signatures of past pathogen exposure could be identified by cataloging public T cell receptors. Among 300 to 500 genotyped donors of the cohort, an average of around 250,000 unique TCR beta nucleotide sequences was sequenced per donor, of which roughly 17% were non-productive. Alongside the repertoire data, information on donor age, sex, ethnicity and CMV serostatus was compiled. An earlier analysis of about 620 of the donors applied high-throughput TCR beta sequencing to assess whether each TCR beta V gene segment acted as functional or pseudogenic.

What the research found in general, with its limitations: Strong co-occurrence of HLA alleles, especially DR and DQ, made assigning TCR associations to individual alleles difficult. According to a later analysis, parvovirus B19, influenza, CMV and Epstein-Barr virus appeared linked to several top co-occurrence clusters. In a later analysis, TCR association rates were found to vary across HLA loci, with the most associated TCRs seen for DRB1 alleles and the fewest for HLA-C alleles. In a later analysis, HLA-associated TCR beta chains showed more clonal expansion and lower generation probabilities than non-associated chains that were equally common. Roughly uniform sequencing depth across donors was assumed in presence/absence analyses, although this assumption may not hold. It was suggested by the authors that the approach could potentially be generalized to other disease states and immunological phenotypes. CMV serostatus was the only immune exposure information available for the cohort. A further reported finding was that TCR beta sequences accurately predicted the HLA-A and HLA-B alleles for most subjects in the first cohort. In an earlier analysis of 587 of the donors, most TCR beta V segments appeared in productive rearrangements about 87% or about 30% of the time, broadly matching IMGT annotations. The study listed 150 to 200 TCR beta chains as associated with cytomegalovirus. In vitro tests confirmed that a few of the cytomegalovirus-associated TCR beta chains recognize cytomegalovirus antigens. Most TCR sequences were seen in very few donors, while some public TCRs were found in many individuals. The classifier was reported to diagnose cytomegalovirus status with high specificity and sensitivity in both the original and validation cohorts. Linkage disequilibrium might explain the correlated functional status among segregating V segments, but an unknown experimental factor could not be excluded. Because HLA typing was unavailable for some donors at each locus, only the typed subset was used in association tests. A cluster of highly shared sequence variants was judged likely to be a technical artifact of the sequencing pipeline. V-gene and J-gene trimming of TCR beta chains was associated with a missense DCLRE1C variant in a later genetic analysis, and the association was replicated in an independent cohort. According to a later genetic analysis, donors in an Asian-associated ancestry cluster had fewer N-insertions in productive TCRs than the roughly 700-donor mean. This cohort had only TCR beta chains sequenced, and the lack of alpha or paired-chain data limited which features could be detected. In a later analysis, most CMV-associated TCR beta chains were found to appear HLA-restricted, with HLA associations seemingly driven largely by CMV exposure. At a false discovery rate of 0.05, a later analysis linked 16,951 TCR beta sequences to specific HLA alleles. The earlier analysis of about 600 of the donors excluded over 15 rarely observed V segments, including chromosome 9 orphons, because counts were too low.

Comments on this clone: Its antigen is unknown. No clone much larger than this one lies a single base away; base qualities are absent.

Library method: the immunoSEQ multiplex PCR assay. For the multiplex PCR, a mixture combining 60 forward primers for TCR Vbeta segments and 13 reverse primers for TCR Jbeta segments was used. A multiplex PCR assay on genomic DNA amplified the CDR3 region of rearranged TCR beta genes. The Illumina HiSeq System was used to sequence the amplified TCR beta libraries as 87-base-pair reads. The original methods were these. A later analysis counted about 82 million unique TCR beta chains across the 500 to 850 repertoires, and approximately 11 million of these chains were shared by at least two donors. A nearest-neighbor algorithm error-corrected the raw reads and collapsed the reads into unique sequences, merging closely related sequences to remove PCR and sequencing errors. To assign V, D and J gene segments, CDR3 sequences were aligned to IMGT reference sequences. For a sequence to be retained, at least a six-nucleotide match to both a V gene segment and a J gene segment was required. A rearrangement counted as productive if the CDR3 had no stop codons and remained in frame with V and J, and every other rearrangement counted as non-productive. CDR3 was defined by IMGT convention, running from the second conserved V-encoded cysteine to the conserved J-encoded phenylalanine. The earlier analysis of 587 of the donors excluded sequences that lacked an unambiguous match to a single V gene segment. In an earlier analysis of 587 of the donors, a V segment was called functional when productive rearrangements were above 56.7%, and segregating when the standard deviation between donors exceeded 5%. To diagnose cytomegalovirus status from the catalog of TCR beta chain sequences, a statistical classification framework was built. In a later analysis, TCR nucleotide sequences were compared against IMGT/GENE-DB human TR gene sequences so that V and J genes could be assigned. In a later analysis, CDR3 sequences and most-parsimonious VDJ recombination scenarios were assigned using the TCRdist pipeline. In a later analysis, each TCR beta chain was defined by its CDR3 amino acid sequence together with its V-gene family, and reads lacking a unique V-gene family were excluded. A later analysis removed 500 to 600 highly shared, low-generation-probability nucleotide sequences to deal with suspected cross-contamination and a sequencing artifact. In a later analysis, a clonal expansion index for each public chain was calculated from normalized within-repertoire ranks of inferred template counts. Generation probabilities in a later analysis came from a VDJ recombination model fitted to out-of-frame rearrangements, and those results were checked against IGoR. A later analysis scored TCR-TCR, TCR-HLA and TCR-CMV co-occurrence with hypergeometric tests, applying a repertoire-size bias correction to TCR pairs. A later analysis estimated false discovery rates by permuting HLA or CMV assignments 20 times. In a later analysis, co-occurring TCRs were grouped using DBSCAN, and TCRdist sequence similarity was added for clustering within HLA-allele-positive subsets. Repertoires with fewer than 30,000 or more than 120,000 public chains were left out of co-occurrence clustering, as were five repertoires with anomalous nucleotide sharing. This is the immuneACCESS table as TCRdb keeps it, with only in-frame sequences that have V and J called. A part of the clones is gone; compared with another copy, unresolved V genes explain less than half, and the rest is unexplained. V and J calls plus clone size are reproduced from that table; the DNA served to infer D and trimming. This sample gives more than 140,000 clones in total; almost 85% of them show up just once. The ten largest clones add up to about 5% of the sample.

The cohort consisted of approximately 690 healthy bone marrow donors. At the time of sampling, all cohort members were nominally healthy, though unrecorded immune exposures were likely present. The donor tested CMV seropositive and was one of the 289 seropositive cohort members. A peripheral blood sample was provided by each donor, and peripheral blood mononuclear cells were used for TCR beta sequencing. Genomic DNA was extracted from the blood cell samples with the Qiagen DNeasy Blood Extraction Kit. What was sequenced was PBMCs. The source of this sequence is a young man in good health and CMV-seropositive.

At the DNA level, the sequence is TGTGCCAGCAGTTTTCTAGGGGCGTACACTGAAGCTTTCTTT. Its translation is CASSFLGAYTEAFF. Recombination linked TRBV28 to TRBJ1-1, with a weak D call of TRBD1 (5 bases match). V drops 3 bases and J drops 3 bases, leaving 11 bases in between. From the cysteine up to the phenylalanine, the CDR3 has a length of 14 residues. Just CDR3 DNA is preserved here, 42 bases in frame from base 1. Reading the germline V gene gives CDR1 MDHEN and CDR2 SYDVKM.